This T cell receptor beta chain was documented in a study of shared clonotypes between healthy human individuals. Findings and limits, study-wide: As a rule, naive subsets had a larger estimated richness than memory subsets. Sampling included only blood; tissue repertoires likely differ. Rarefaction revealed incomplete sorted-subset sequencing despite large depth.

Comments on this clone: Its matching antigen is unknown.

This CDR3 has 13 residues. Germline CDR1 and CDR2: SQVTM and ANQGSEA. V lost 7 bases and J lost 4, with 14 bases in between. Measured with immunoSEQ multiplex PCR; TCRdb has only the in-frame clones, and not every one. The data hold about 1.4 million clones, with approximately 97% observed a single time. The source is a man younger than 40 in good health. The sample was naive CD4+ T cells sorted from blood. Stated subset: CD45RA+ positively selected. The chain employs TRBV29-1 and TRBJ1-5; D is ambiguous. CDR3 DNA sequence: TGCAGCGCAACAAAGGAAGGAAATCAGCCCCAGCATTTT. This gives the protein CSATKEGNQPQHF.